This TCR beta chain was retrieved from a study of lymphopenia after photon versus proton radiotherapy (dated by TCRdb to about 2019). Study-wide context: The immunological effects of photon versus proton radiation therapy were compared in patients with gastrointestinal tumors who developed high-grade lymphopenia. The 15 to 25 patients in the cohort had gastrointestinal tumors, were treated with either photon or proton therapy, and subsequently developed lymphopenia. The goal of the study was to describe how the two radiation modalities differ in their effects on the immune system.

What the work shows at the level of the full study, not this receptor alone: After the lymphocyte count nadir, oligoclonal expansion, especially of CD8+ Temra cells, was observed in photon-treated repertoires, and the drop in diversity was driven by this expansion. The authors looked at the survival association only in patients who died, and they framed better survival with proton therapy as a possibility rather than a demonstrated result. Relative stability during treatment was observed in proton-treated patients, whereas loss of naive T cells and TCR diversity and gain of effector/memory populations were observed in photon-treated patients. Among patients across the cohort who died, overall survival time showed an inverse correlation with a larger post-nadir drop in TCR diversity.

The library was produced with the immunoSEQ multiplex PCR assay. Deep sequencing of rearranged TCR beta loci, alongside multiparametric flow cytometry, was used to profile T cell repertoires. The source is immuneACCESS, and TCRdb retained only in-frame sequences with V and J called. Part of the clones is not carried over; for the studies checked, unresolved V genes explain less than half of this, and the remainder is unexplained. This sample holds about 40,000 clones; approximately 86% were observed only once. The biggest ten clones account for approximately 10% of the sample. In the case of this clone: It has no known antigen specificity. Base qualities are not provided; no much larger clone lies one nucleotide away.

Based on the germline V gene (reference sequence), the CDR1 and CDR2 sequences are LNHDA and SQIVND. There are 17 amino acids in the CDR3, from cysteine to phenylalanine inclusive. Just CDR3 DNA is preserved here, 51 bases in frame from base 1. Trimming accounts for 4 bases at V and 4 bases at J, while the number of junction bases matched to no gene is 10. This specimen consisted of peripheral blood, obtained from a patient treated with proton-based radiotherapy. The receptor's source is a woman aged 65 to 85 with pancreatic cancer. Some clones in this sample may be carry-over from other donors' samples. The sequence is built from TRBV19 and TRBJ2-5; 12 junctional bases match TRBD2. Here is the DNA: TGTGCCAGTAGTAGAGGCCTAGCGGGAGGGATAAGAGAGACCCAGTACTTC. Translated, this is CASSRGLAGGIRETQYF.